This T cell receptor beta chain stems from a study of T cells in Graves' hyperthyroidism and ophthalmopathy. Across the study: The authors collected peripheral blood at initial diagnosis, before any treatment.

Amplified TCR beta CDR3 regions derived from RNA transcripts. RT-PCR in the first round (using the HTBI primer set) targeted the TCR CDR3. Using its own MiXCR run on the multiplex PCR reads, TCRdb lists one record per CDR3 protein. The table has 300,000 or so distinct CDR3 sequences, over 15% seen once; the top ten hold 33%. Regarding the study as a whole: Ophthalmopathy could be told apart from stable hyperthyroidism with a 13 V-J model. In the blood, most expanded thyroid clonotypes above 0.001 appeared as well.

Investigators excluded patients with uncontrolled infection, other autoimmune disease, pregnancy or lactation. V was pared by 3 bases and J by 7 bases, with 13 bases between. The CDR3 runs 13 residues. Germline-derived CDR1 and CDR2 are SGHTA and FQGNSA. This clonotype was seen a handful of times. The antigen remains undetermined. The J gene is TRBJ2-7, the V gene TRBV7-2; D unclear. This receptor was identified in a man aged 30 to 45 with Graves' hyperthyroidism. The sequencing sample was made of blood. The CDR3 is CASSFQELGEQYF. DNA of the CDR3: TGTGCCAGCAGCTTTCAGGAGTTGGGGGAGCAGTACTTC.